The 19 T cell receptor beta chains below all came from one sample that was sequenced in a study of OX40 agonist ivuxolimab in advanced cancers. TCRdb's table, derived via immunoSEQ multiplex PCR, lists solely in-frame clones and lacks some. The table has approximately 40,000 clones, less than 90% seen once; the top ten hold over 15%. The sequences come from CD4+ or CD8+ T cells sorted from blood, collected in a trial of the OX40 agonist ivuxolimab. Source of these receptors: an adult with an advanced solid tumor such as melanoma, head and neck, liver or kidney cancer.

This sequence joins TRBV27 and TRBJ2-7, with D perhaps given as TRBD1 or TRBD2 (5 bases each). V was shortened by 5 bases and J by 4 bases, with 9 bases between the two germline ends. Germline V gene sequence: CDR1 MNHEY, CDR2 SMNVEV (reference sequence). This CDR3 spans 12 amino acids. This CDR3 is CASSPGLYEQYF. The CDR3 coding sequence is TGTGCCAGCAGTCCGGGGCTTTACGAGCAGTACTTC.

The gene calls are TRBV30 and TRBJ2-7, with TRBD1 matching 10 bases. Germline trimming cut 2 bases from V and 4 bases from J; bases unmatched to any gene: 5. The length of the CDR3 is 14 residues. Per the germline V gene, CDR1 is GTSNPN and CDR2 is SVGIG (reference sequence). CDR3 sequence reads: CAWSRGQGSYEQYF. The CDR3 DNA reads as TGTGCCTGGAGTCGGGGACAGGGGTCGTACGAGCAGTACTTC.

The V and J genes are TRBV19 and TRBJ2-1, with TRBD2 identical over 14 bases. V was pared by 5 bases and J by 3 bases, with 3 bases of the junction left unmatched. This CDR3 has 16 amino acids. Germline CDR1 reads LNHDA; CDR2 reads SQIVND (reference sequence). The CDR3 DNA follows: TGTGCCAGTAGTGGACTAGCGGGGGGATACTACAATGAGCAGTTCTTC. This translates into CASSGLAGGYYNEQFF. Together with reference TRBV19 and TRBJ2-1, the CDR3 gives the full variable domain: DGGITQSPKYLFRKEGQNVTLSCEQNLNHDAMYWYRQDPGQGLRLIYYSQIVNDFQKGDIAEGYSVSREKKESFPLTVTSAQKNPTAFYLCASSGLAGGYYNEQFFGPGTRLTVL.

This chain uses TRBV28 with TRBJ1-5; 10 bases are a match to TRBD1. The CDR3 runs 18 residues. Germline V lookup: CDR1 MDHEN, CDR2 SYDVKM. V trimming: 2 bases; J trimming: 3 bases; junction bases outside the gene matches: 10. The CDR3 protein is CASSLRHLDRGTNQPQHF. The CDR3 coding sequence is TGTGCCAGCAGTTTACGCCACTTGGACAGGGGGACCAATCAGCCCCAGCATTTT.

The chain employs TRBV5-1 and TRBJ2-7, with 8 bases matching TRBD1. Germline CDR1 reads SGHRS; CDR2 reads YFSETQ. The V gene end was trimmed by 0 bases and the J gene end by 3 bases; junction bases not matched to a gene: 5. This CDR3 region has 15 residues. CDR3 coding DNA: TGCGCCAGCAGCTTGGGTGGGGACAGGAGCTACGAGCAGTACTTC. Its protein product is CASSLGGDRSYEQYF.

This clone rates as medium-sized (0.01 to 0.1%). The rearrangement uses TRBV9 and TRBJ2-2, with D perhaps matching TRBD2 (6 bases). V lost 4 bases to trimming and J lost 2 bases, with 12 bases between them. Germline V gives CDR1 SGDLS, CDR2 YYNGEE. CDR3 length equals 15 residues. CDR3: CASSPDGGNTGELFF. The CDR3 region has the DNA TGTGCCAGCAGCCCCGACGGGGGTAACACCGGGGAGCTGTTTTTT.

J is TRBJ1-4 and V is TRBV7-6, with 7 bases matching TRBD1. In germline, CDR1 is SGHVS, CDR2 FNYEAQ. CDR3 length: 15 amino acids. The junction had 8 bases not matched to a gene; V was cut back by 3 bases and J by 7 bases. DNA for the CDR3: TGTGCCAGCAGCTTGGGGACAGTTGGGGGTGAAAAACTGTTTTTT. Its protein product is CASSLGTVGGEKLFF.

This chain joins TRBV14 and TRBJ2-7; TRBD1 agrees at 9 bases. This CDR3 is built from 12 residues. Germline assignment: CDR1 SGHDN and CDR2 FVKESK. The V gene end was trimmed by 10 bases and the J gene end by 4 bases; junction bases not matched to a gene: 5. The CDR3 is CATGQGMYEQYF. The DNA of the CDR3 is TGTGCCACCGGACAGGGGATGTACGAGCAGTACTTC.

The V gene is TRBV7-9, the J gene TRBJ2-1; D uncertain. CDR3 size: 15 residues. The ends were cut back, 2 bases at V and 7 bases at J, with 15 bases in the middle. Germline CDR1 and CDR2: SEHNR and FQNEAQ (reference sequence). CDR3 loop: CASSLFISRRNEQFF. The CDR3 DNA is TGTGCCAGCAGCTTATTCATTAGCAGGAGAAATGAGCAGTTCTTC.

V usage is TRBV7-2 and J usage is TRBJ2-7; D not resolved. This CDR3 region has 14 residues. Germline V lookup: CDR1 SGHTA, CDR2 FQGNSA. V lost 0 bases to trimming and J lost 4 bases, with 10 bases between them. CDR3: CASSLADGLYEQYF. CDR3 in DNA: TGTGCCAGCAGCTTAGCGGACGGCCTTTACGAGCAGTACTTC. The full variable domain, completed using reference TRBV7-2 and TRBJ2-7, is GAGVSQSPSNKVTEKGKDVELRCDPISGHTALYWYRQSLGQGLEFLIYFQGNSAPDKSGLPSDRFSAERTGGSVSTLTIQRTQQEDSAVYLCASSLADGLYEQYFGPGTRLTVT.

This chain uses TRBV9 with TRBJ1-1; D gene unclear. V was clipped by 0 bases and J by 7 bases, with 13 bases between them. This CDR3 spans 14 amino acids. Germline assignment: CDR1 SGDLS and CDR2 YYNGEE. CDR3 DNA sequence: TGTGCCAGCAGCGTAGGTCAGACAACCTATGAAGCTTTCTTT. Its translation: CASSVGQTTYEAFF.

Comment on this clone: The same CDR3 can be traced to other DNA sequences in this sample. The chain recombines TRBV10-2 with TRBJ1-5; D gene uncertain. Between the trimmed V and J ends, which lost 2 bases and 1 base, there was a span of 3 bases. This CDR3 region has 13 residues. In germline, CDR1 is WSHSY, CDR2 SAAADI. The chain's CDR3 is CASSEGSNQPQHF. CDR3 in DNA: TGCGCCAGCAGTGAGGGGAGCAATCAGCCCCAGCATTTT.

The chain uses TRBV7-8 and TRBJ2-5; D not certain. V lost 3 bases, J lost 2 bases, and 7 bases lay in between. The germline gives CDR1 SGHVS, CDR2 FQNEAQ. The CDR3 extends over 13 amino acids. CDR3 coding DNA: TGTGCCAGCAGCTTTACTTCACAAGAGACCCAGTACTTC. Its protein product is CASSFTSQETQYF. The full variable domain, with the rest looked up from reference TRBV7-8 and TRBJ2-5, is GAGVSQSPRYKVAKRGQDVALRCDPISGHVSLFWYQQALGQGPEFLTYFQNEAQLDKSGLPSDRFFAERPEGSVSTLKIQRTQQEDSAVYLCASSFTSQETQYFGPGTRLLVL.

This clone appeared a single time. This chain links TRBV10-3 with TRBJ1-2; D gene unclear. Trimming cost V 7 bases and J 0 bases, with 12 bases left between them. This CDR3 comprises 14 residues. Germline assignment: CDR1 ENHRY and CDR2 SYGVKD. The CDR3 region has the DNA TGTGCCATCACCACCGACAAAACTAACTATGGCTACACCTTC. Translated: CAITTDKTNYGYTF.

The chain joins TRBV11-1 to TRBJ1-2; tentative D call: TRBD1 (6 bases). The germline V gene has CDR1 SGHAT and CDR2 FQDESV (reference sequence). V lost 0 bases, J lost 4 bases, and 9 bases lay in between. This CDR3 spans 14 amino acids. This CDR3 is CASSLADRIYGYTF. As DNA, the CDR3 is TGTGCCAGCAGCTTAGCCGACAGGATCTATGGCTACACCTTC. The full variable domain, with the rest looked up from reference TRBV11-1 and TRBJ1-2, is EAEVAQSPRYKITEKSQAVAFWCDPISGHATLYWYRQILGQGPELLVQFQDESVVDDSQLPKDRFSAERLKGVDSTLKIQPAELGDSAMYLCASSLADRIYGYTFGSGTRLTVV.

The chain links TRBV11-2 to TRBJ2-5; D is perhaps TRBD2 (5 bases). V was cut by 1 base and J by 5 bases, with 14 bases left in between. This CDR3 is 15 amino acids long. The V gene's germline CDR1 is SGHAT and CDR2 FQNNGV. The CDR3 nucleotides are TGTGCCAGCAGCTTAGCATGGGCCGGCGGGGAGACCCAGTACTTC. Its protein is CASSLAWAGGETQYF. The whole variable domain, remainder taken from reference TRBV11-2 and TRBJ2-5, is EAGVAQSPRYKIIEKRQSVAFWCNPISGHATLYWYQQILGQGPKLLIQFQNNGVVDDSQLPKDRFSAERLKGVDSTLKIQPAKLEDSAVYLCASSLAWAGGETQYFGPGTRLLVL.

V is TRBV7-2 and J is TRBJ2-3; 9 nucleotides line up with TRBD1. The CDR3 spans 18 residues. Germline assignment: CDR1 SGHTA and CDR2 FQGNSA. Trimming removed 1 base from V and 8 bases from J; junction bases left unmatched: 16. The CDR3 region has the DNA TGTGCCAGCAGCTTAGTCATTAGGGACAGGGAAGTATTTGGTACGCAGTATTTT. Its translation: CASSLVIRDREVFGTQYF.

In DNA, the CDR3 is TGTGCCAGCAGCGGAGACTCGAGCACAGATACGCAGTATTTT. Translation: CASSGDSSTDTQYF. The gene calls are TRBV9 and TRBJ2-3; D unclear. This CDR3 has 14 residues. Trimming cost V 3 bases and J 0 bases, with 8 bases left between them. Germline loops: CDR1 SGDLS, CDR2 YYNGEE.

The genes are TRBV29-1 and TRBJ2-1; D not certain. CDR3 length: 11 amino acids. From germline, CDR1 is SQVTM and CDR2 ANQGSEA. Trimming took off 2 bases at V and 4 bases at J, with 3 bases between the two ends. In nucleotides, the CDR3 is TGCAGCGTTGAAATATACAATGAGCAGTTCTTC. Translated: CSVEIYNEQFF.